The source of this T cell receptor (beta chain) is a study of OX40 agonist ivuxolimab in advanced cancers. About the research overall: Three patients had partial responses: one hepatocellular carcinoma, two cutaneous melanoma.

The table lists this clone with a count of one. The antigen is not known. The CDR3 has 15 amino acids. Trimming removed 3 bases from V and 9 bases from J; junction bases left unmatched: 14. The germline V gene has CDR1 GTSNPN and CDR2 SVGIG (reference sequence). Here immunoSEQ multiplex PCR was the method, and the copy in TCRdb shows in-frame clones only, minus some. The sample carries roughly 71,000 clones, roughly 88% recorded once. Whole-study results and caveats: Expanded clones belonging to CD8+ T cells outnumbered, on average, those of CD4+.

Peripheral blood came from all dose cohorts at three timepoints. The genes are TRBV30 and TRBJ2-1, with 7 bases aligning to TRBD2. The sequences come from CD4+ or CD8+ T cells sorted from blood, collected in a trial of the OX40 agonist ivuxolimab. The sequence derives from an adult with an advanced solid tumor such as melanoma, head and neck, liver or kidney cancer. CDR3 nucleotides: TGTGCCTGGAGGTTCAGAGGGAGGGCCTTTAGTGAGCAGTTCTTC. Protein: CAWRFRGRAFSEQFF.